These T cell receptor beta chains were read from a single sample in a study of patients and donors after allogeneic stem cell transplantation. TCRdb ran MiXCR on the RT-PCR reads and lists one entry per CDR3 protein. The sample shows over 150,000 distinct CDR3 sequences, roughly 30% of them seen only once. Sequenced material: blood, either unsorted or a sorted T cell fraction (not recorded which). The receptors shown here come from a human donor who was either an allogeneic HSCT recipient or a stem cell or donor lymphocyte infusion donor (not recorded which). It is not recorded whose cells these are; they may come from a transplant donor. Each CDR3 is given with its conserved first and last residue. A D gene is named only where the DNA matches it firmly.

D	V	J	CDR3
TRBD1	TRBV24-1	TRBJ2-3	CATSRTGENTDTQYF
.	TRBV11-3	TRBJ2-1	CASSYPGVAPFF
TRBD1	TRBV20-1	TRBJ2-7	CSARARDRGYEQYF
TRBD1	TRBV12-3/TRBV12-4	TRBJ1-5	CASSNRGGQPQHF
TRBD1	TRBV30	TRBJ1-4	CAWRGQFNEKLFF
.	TRBV20-1	TRBJ2-4	CSAPFHGFGAIQYF
.	TRBV3-1	TRBJ2-4	CASSPSTGRKNIQYF
.	TRBV29-1	TRBJ1-2	CSVENGYGYTF
.	TRBV3-1	TRBJ1-4	CASSNDATNEKLFF
.	TRBV12-3/TRBV12-4	TRBJ2-1	CASTSDYNEQFF
TRBD1	TRBV5-1	TRBJ1-6	CASSLEGAVNSPLHF
TRBD1	TRBV6-5	TRBJ1-2	CASSYDRAYGYTF
TRBD1	TRBV7-9	TRBJ2-3	CASSDRVADTQYF
.	TRBV4-3	TRBJ2-3	CASSHRDGRTDTQYF
TRBD2	TRBV20-1	TRBJ2-7	CSAKSGSGTSEQYF
.	TRBV20-1	TRBJ2-1	CSASSQPQFF
.	TRBV11-2	TRBJ1-2	CASSLNPGFNYGYTF
TRBD1	TRBV5-1	TRBJ1-1	CASSTRTGGNTEAFF
.	TRBV25-1	TRBJ2-5	CASSEGTYREETQYF
TRBD2	TRBV6-5	TRBJ2-2	CASSYSSGTTNTGELFF
.	TRBV9	TRBJ2-5	CASSVGMRNIGQETQYF
TRBD1	TRBV25-1	TRBJ2-7	CASRKGQGTYEQYF
TRBD1	TRBV24-1	TRBJ1-3	CATSDPGGAEGNTIYF
.	TRBV7-9	TRBJ1-3	CASSFGGWGIFGNTIYF
.	TRBV10-3	TRBJ2-3	CAITKTSSTDTQYF
.	TRBV29-1	TRBJ2-7	CSVDQESYEQYF